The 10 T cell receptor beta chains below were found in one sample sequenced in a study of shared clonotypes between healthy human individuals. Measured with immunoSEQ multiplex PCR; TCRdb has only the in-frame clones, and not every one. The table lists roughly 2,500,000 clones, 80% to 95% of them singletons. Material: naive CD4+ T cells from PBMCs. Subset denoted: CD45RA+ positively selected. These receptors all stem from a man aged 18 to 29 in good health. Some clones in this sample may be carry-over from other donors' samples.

The CDR3 spells CASSLERRGDTEAFF. The CDR3 region has the DNA TGCGCCAGCAGCTTGGAGAGACGGGGGGACACTGAAGCTTTCTTT. The chain links TRBV5-1 to TRBJ1-1, with D possibly being TRBD1 (5 bases). V lost 0 bases, J lost 3 bases, and 12 bases lay in between. The CDR3 covers 15 residues. The germline gives CDR1 SGHRS, CDR2 YFSETQ.

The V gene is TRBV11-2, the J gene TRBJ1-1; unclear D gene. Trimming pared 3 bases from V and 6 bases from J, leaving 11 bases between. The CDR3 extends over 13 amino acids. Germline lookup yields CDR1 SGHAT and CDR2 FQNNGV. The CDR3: CASSFFLVSEAFF. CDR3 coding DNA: TGTGCCAGCAGCTTTTTTCTAGTCTCTGAAGCTTTCTTT.

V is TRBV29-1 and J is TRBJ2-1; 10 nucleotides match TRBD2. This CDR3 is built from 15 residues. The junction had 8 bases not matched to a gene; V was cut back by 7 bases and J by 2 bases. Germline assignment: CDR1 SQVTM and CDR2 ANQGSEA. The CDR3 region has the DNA TGCAGCGATCGCGTAGCGGGAGGCCCCTACAATGAGCAGTTCTTC. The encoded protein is CSDRVAGGPYNEQFF.

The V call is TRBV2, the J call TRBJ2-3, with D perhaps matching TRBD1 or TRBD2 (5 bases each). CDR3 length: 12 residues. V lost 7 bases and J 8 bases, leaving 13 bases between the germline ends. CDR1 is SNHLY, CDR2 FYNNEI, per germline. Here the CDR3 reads CASTPQGVTQYF. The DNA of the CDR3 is TGTGCCAGCACCCCTCAGGGAGTTACGCAGTATTTT.

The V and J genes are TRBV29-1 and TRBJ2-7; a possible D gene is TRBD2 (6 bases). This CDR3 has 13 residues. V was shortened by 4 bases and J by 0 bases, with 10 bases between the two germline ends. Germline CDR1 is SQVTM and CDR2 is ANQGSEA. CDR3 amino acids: CSVGRGDSYEQYF. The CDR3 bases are TGCAGCGTTGGCCGCGGGGACTCCTACGAGCAGTACTTC.

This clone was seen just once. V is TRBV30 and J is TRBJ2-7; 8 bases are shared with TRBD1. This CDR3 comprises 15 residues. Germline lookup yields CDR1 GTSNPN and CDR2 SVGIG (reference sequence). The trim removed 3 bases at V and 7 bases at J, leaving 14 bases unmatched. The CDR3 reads CAWRVGDRPFGEQYF. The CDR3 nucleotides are TGTGCCTGGAGAGTAGGGGACAGGCCTTTCGGGGAGCAGTACTTC.

The CDR3 is CASTFAGTGPYEQYF. The CDR3 coding sequence is TGCGCCAGCACCTTTGCTGGGACAGGACCATACGAGCAGTACTTC. The chain has TRBV5-1 and TRBJ2-7; 8 nucleotides match TRBD1. Germline V CDR1 and CDR2: SGHRS, YFSETQ. The CDR3 covers 15 residues. J lost 4 bases, V lost 6 bases, and 12 bases had no gene match.

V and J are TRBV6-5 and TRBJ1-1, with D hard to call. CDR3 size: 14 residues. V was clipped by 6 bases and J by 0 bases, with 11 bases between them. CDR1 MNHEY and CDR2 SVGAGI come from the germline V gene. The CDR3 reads CASRTSGLNTEAFF. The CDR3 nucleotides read TGTGCCAGCAGGACCTCCGGCCTGAACACTGAAGCTTTCTTT.

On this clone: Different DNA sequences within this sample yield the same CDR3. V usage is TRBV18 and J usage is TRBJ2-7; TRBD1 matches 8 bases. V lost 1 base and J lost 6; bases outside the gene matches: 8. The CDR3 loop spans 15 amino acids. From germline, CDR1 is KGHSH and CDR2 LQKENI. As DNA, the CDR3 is TGTGCCAGCTCACCACGGCAGGGGGCGCCCGGCGAGCAGTACTTC. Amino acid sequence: CASSPRQGAPGEQYF.

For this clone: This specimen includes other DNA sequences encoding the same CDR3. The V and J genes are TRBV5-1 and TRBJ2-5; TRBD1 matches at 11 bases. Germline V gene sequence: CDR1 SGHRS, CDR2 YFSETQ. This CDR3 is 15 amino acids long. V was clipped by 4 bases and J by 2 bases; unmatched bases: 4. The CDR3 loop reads CASSLGDRGQETQYF. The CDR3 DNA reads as TGCGCCAGCAGCCTGGGGGACAGGGGGCAAGAGACCCAGTACTTC.